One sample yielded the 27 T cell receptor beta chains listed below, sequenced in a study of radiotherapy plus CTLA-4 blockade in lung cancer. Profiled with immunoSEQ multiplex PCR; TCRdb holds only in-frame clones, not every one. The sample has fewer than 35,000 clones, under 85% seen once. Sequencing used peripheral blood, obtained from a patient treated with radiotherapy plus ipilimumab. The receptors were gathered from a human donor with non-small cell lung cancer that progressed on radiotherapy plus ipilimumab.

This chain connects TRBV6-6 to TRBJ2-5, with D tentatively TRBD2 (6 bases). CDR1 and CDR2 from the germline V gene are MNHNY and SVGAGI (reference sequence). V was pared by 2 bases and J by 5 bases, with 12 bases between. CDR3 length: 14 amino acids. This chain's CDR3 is CASSYAGLAETQYF. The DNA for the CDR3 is TGTGCCAGCAGTTACGCGGGGCTGGCGGAGACCCAGTACTTC.

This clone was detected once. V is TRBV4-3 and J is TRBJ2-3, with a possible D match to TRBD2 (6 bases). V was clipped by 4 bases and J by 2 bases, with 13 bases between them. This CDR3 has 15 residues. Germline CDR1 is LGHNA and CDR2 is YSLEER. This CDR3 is CASSPQDYFTDTQYF. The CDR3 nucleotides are TGCGCCAGCAGCCCCCAGGACTATTTCACAGATACGCAGTATTTT.

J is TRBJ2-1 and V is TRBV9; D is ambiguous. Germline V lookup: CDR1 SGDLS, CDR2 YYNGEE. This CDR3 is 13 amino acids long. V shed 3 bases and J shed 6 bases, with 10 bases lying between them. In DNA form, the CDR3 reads TGTGCCAGCAGCGCCAAGCTTGTCAATGAGCAGTTCTTC. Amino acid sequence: CASSAKLVNEQFF.

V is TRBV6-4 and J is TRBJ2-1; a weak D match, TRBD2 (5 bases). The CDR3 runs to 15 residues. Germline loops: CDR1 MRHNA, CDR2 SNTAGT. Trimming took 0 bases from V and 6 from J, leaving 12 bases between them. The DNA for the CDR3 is TGTGCCAGCAGTGACTCGAGGCTAGCCACCAATGAGCAGTTCTTC. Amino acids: CASSDSRLATNEQFF.

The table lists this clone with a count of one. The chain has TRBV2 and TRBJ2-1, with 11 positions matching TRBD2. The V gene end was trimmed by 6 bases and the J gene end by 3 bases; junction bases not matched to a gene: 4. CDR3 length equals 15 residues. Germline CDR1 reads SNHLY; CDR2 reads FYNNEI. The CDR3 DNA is TGTGCCAGCAGCGAACTAGCGGGAGACTACAATGAGCAGTTCTTC. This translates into CASSELAGDYNEQFF.

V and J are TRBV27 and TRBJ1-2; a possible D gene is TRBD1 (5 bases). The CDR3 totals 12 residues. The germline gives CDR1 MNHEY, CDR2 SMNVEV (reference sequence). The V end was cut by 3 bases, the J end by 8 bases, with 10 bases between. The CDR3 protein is CASSFQGGGYTF. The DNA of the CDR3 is TGTGCCAGCAGTTTTCAGGGAGGGGGCTACACCTTC.

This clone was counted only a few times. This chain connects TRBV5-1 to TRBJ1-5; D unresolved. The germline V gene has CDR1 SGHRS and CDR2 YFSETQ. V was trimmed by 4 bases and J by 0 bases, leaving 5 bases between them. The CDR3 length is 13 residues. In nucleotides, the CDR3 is TGCGCCAGCAGCCTGGATAGCAATCAGCCCCAGCATTTT. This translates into CASSLDSNQPQHF.

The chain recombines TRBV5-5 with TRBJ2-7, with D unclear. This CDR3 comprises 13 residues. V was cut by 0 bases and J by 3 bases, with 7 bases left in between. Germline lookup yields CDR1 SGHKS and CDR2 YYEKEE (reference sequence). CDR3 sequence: CASSLGPIYEQYF. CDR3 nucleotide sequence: TGTGCCAGCAGCTTGGGACCGATCTACGAGCAGTACTTC.

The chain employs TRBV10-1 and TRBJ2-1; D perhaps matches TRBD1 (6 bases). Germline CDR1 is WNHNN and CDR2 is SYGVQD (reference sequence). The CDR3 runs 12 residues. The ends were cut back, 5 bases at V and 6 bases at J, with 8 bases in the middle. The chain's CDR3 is CASSYRANEQFF. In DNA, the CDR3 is TGCGCCAGCAGTTACAGGGCCAATGAGCAGTTCTTC.

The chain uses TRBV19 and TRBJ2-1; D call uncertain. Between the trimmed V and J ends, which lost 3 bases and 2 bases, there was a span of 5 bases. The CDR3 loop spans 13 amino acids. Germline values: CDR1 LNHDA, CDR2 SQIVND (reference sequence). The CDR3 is CASSISTYNEQFF. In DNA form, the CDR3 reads TGTGCCAGTAGTATTTCTACCTACAATGAGCAGTTCTTC.

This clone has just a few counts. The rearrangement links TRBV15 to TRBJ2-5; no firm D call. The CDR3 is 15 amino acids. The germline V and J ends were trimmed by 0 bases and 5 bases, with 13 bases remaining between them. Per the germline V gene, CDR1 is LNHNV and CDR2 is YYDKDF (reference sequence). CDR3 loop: CATSRDLRVFETQYF. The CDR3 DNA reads TGTGCCACCAGCAGAGATCTTCGGGTGTTTGAGACCCAGTACTTC.

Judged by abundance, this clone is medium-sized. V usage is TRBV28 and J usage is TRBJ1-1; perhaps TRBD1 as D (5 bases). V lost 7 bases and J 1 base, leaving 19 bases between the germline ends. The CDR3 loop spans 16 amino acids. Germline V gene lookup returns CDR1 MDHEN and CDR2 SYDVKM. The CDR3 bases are TGTGCCAGCACCTACCGGGACGAAGACTCGAACACTGAAGCTTTCTTT. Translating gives CASTYRDEDSNTEAFF.

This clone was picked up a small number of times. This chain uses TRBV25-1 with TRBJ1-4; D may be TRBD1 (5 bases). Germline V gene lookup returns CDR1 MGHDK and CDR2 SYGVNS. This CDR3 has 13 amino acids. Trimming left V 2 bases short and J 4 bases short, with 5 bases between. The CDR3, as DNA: TGTGCCAGCAGTGAAGGGGGTAATGAAAAACTGTTTTTT. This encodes CASSEGGNEKLFF.

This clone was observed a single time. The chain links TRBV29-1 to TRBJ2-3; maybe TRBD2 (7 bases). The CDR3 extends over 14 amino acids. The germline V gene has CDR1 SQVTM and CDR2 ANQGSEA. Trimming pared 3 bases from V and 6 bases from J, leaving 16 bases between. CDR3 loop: CSVDPPGGWDTQYF. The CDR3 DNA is TGCAGCGTTGACCCGCCGGGGGGCTGGGATACGCAGTATTTT.

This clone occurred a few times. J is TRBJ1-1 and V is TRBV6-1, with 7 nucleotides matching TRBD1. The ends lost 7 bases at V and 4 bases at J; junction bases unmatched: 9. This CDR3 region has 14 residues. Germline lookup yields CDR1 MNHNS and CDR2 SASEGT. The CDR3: CASTPSAGGTEAFF. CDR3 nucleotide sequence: TGTGCCAGCACCCCGTCGGCAGGGGGCACTGAAGCTTTCTTT.

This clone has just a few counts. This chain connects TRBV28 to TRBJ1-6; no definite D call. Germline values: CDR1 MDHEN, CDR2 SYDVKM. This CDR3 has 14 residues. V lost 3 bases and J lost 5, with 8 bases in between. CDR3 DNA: TGTGCCAGCAGTTTTGGCCGAGATAATTCACCCCTCCACTTT. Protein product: CASSFGRDNSPLHF.

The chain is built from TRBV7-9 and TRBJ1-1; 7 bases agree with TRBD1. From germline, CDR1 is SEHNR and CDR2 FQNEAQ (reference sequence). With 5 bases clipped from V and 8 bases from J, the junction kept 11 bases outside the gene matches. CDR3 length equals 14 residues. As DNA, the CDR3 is TGTGCCAGCAGCGTAACAGGGGACTCGGTGGAAGCTTTCTTT. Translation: CASSVTGDSVEAFF.

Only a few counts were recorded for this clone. CDR3 region: CASSLHTGELFF. For the CDR3, the DNA is TGTGCCAGCAGCCTACACACCGGGGAGCTGTTTTTT. The chain couples TRBV7-2 to TRBJ2-2; D gene uncertain. Trimming took off 5 bases at V and 3 bases at J, with 4 bases between the two ends. CDR3 length: 12 residues. Germline CDR1 reads SGHTA; CDR2 reads FQGNSA.

DNA for the CDR3: TGTGCCAGCAGCTTTTCCCCAAGCTCTCAAGAGACCCAGTACTTC. Its translation is CASSFSPSSQETQYF. The rearrangement joins TRBV5-5 to TRBJ2-5; D gene ambiguous. Looked up from germline, CDR1 is SGHKS and CDR2 is YYEKEE (reference sequence). V was clipped by 2 bases and J by 2 bases, with 13 bases between them. The CDR3 extends over 15 amino acids.

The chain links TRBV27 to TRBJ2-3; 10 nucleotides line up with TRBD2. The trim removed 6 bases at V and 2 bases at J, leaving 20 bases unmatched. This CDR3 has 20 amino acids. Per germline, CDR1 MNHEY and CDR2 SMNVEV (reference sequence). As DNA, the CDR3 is TGTGCCAGCAGCCACCGCGCAGCGGGAGGGCATGGAGCGTACACAGATACGCAGTATTTT. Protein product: CASSHRAAGGHGAYTDTQYF.

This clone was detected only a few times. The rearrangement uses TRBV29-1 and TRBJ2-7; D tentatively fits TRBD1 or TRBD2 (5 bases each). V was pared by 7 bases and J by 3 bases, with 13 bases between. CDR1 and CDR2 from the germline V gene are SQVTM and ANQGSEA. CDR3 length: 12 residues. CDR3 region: CSALGDGYEQYF. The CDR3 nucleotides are TGCAGCGCCTTGGGGGACGGCTACGAGCAGTACTTC.

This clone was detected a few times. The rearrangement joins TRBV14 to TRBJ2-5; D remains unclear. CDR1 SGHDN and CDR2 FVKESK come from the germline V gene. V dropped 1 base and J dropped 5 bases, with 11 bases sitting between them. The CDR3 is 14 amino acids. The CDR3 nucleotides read TGTGCCAGCAGCCAAGTAAGAGGAAGGGAGACCCAGTACTTC. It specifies CASSQVRGRETQYF.

The CDR3 coding sequence is TGTGCCAGCAGGAGTGATCTAGCTGGAAACACCATATATTTT. It is translated as CASRSDLAGNTIYF. The chain links TRBV2 to TRBJ1-3; D remains unclear. The germline CDR1 and CDR2 sequences are SNHLY and FYNNEI. The CDR3 length is 14 residues. Trimming removed 6 bases from V and 2 bases from J, with 11 bases in between. The whole variable domain, filled in from reference TRBV2 and TRBJ1-3, reads EPEVTQTPSHQVTQMGQEVILRCVPISNHLYFYWYRQILGQKVEFLVSFYNNEISEKSEIFDDQFSVERPDGSNFTLKIRSTKLEDSAMYFCASRSDLAGNTIYFGEGSWLTVV.

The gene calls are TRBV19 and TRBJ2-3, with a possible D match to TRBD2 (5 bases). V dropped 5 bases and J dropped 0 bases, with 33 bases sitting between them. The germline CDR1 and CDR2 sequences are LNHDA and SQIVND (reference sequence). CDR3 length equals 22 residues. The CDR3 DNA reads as TGTGCCAGTAGTGCCCTATTTACTCAAGGTTGGGGTCAGACTACTAGCACAGATACGCAGTATTTT. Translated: CASSALFTQGWGQTTSTDTQYF.

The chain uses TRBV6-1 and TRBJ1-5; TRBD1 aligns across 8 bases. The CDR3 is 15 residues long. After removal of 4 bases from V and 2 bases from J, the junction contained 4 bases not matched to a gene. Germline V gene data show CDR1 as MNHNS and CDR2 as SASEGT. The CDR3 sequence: CASSGGQVGNQPQHF. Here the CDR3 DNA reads TGTGCCAGCAGTGGGGGACAGGTCGGCAATCAGCCCCAGCATTTT.

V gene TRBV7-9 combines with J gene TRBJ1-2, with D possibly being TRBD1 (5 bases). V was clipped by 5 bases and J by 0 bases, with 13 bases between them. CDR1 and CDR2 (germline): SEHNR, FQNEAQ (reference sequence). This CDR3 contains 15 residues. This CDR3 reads CASSTTDRANYGYTF. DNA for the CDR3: TGTGCCAGCAGCACGACAGATAGGGCTAACTATGGCTACACCTTC. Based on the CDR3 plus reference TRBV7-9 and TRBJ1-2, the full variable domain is DTGVSQNPRHKITKRGQNVTFRCDPISEHNRLYWYRQTLGQGPEFLTYFQNEAQLEKSRLLSDRFSAERPKGSFSTLEIQRTEQGDSAMYLCASSTTDRANYGYTFGSGTRLTVV.

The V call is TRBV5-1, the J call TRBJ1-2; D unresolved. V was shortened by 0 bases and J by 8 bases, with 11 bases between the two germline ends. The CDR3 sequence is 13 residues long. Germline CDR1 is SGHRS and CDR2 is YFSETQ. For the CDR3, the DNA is TGCGCCAGCAGCTTGGCCACCGGAGAAGGCTACACCTTC. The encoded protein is CASSLATGEGYTF.